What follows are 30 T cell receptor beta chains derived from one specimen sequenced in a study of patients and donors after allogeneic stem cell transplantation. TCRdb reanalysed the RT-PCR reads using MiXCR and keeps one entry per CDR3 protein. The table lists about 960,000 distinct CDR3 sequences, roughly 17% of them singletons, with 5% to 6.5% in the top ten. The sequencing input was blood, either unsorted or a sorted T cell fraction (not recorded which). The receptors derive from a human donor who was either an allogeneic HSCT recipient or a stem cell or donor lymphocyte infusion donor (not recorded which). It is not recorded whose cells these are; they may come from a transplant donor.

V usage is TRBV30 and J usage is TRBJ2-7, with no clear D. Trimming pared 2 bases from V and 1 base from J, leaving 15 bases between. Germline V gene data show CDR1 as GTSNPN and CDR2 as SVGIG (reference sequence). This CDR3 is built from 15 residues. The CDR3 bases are TGTGCCTGGAGTTCGTTCTCGGCAGGATCCTACGAGCAGTACTTC. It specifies CAWSSFSAGSYEQYF.

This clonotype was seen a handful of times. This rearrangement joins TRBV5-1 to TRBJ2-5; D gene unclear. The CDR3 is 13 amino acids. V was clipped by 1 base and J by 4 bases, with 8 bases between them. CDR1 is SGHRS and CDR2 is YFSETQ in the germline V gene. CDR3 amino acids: CASSLWTRETQYF. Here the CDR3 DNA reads TGCGCCAGCAGCTTGTGGACGAGAGAGACCCAGTACTTC.

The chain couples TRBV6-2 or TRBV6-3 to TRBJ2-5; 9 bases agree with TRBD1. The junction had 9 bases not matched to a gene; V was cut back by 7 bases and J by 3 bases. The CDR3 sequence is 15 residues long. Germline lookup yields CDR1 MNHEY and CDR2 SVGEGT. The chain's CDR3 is CASTLGQGLEETQYF. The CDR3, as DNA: TGTGCCAGCACTCTGGGACAGGGTCTTGAAGAGACCCAGTACTTC.

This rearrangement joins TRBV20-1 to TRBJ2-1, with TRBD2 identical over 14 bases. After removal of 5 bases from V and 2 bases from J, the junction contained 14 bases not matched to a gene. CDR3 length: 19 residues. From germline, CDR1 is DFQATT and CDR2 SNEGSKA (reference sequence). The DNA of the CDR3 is TGCAGTGCTCTAACTGCGACTAGCGGGAGGGCCTTGACCTACAATGAGCAGTTCTTC. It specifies CSALTATSGRALTYNEQFF.

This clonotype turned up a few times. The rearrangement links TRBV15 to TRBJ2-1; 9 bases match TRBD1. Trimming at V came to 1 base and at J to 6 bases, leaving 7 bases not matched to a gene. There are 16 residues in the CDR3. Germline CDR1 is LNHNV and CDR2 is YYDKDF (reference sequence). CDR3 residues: CATSRVGTGSINEQFF. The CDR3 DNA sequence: TGTGCCACCAGCAGAGTTGGGACAGGGTCTATCAATGAGCAGTTCTTC.

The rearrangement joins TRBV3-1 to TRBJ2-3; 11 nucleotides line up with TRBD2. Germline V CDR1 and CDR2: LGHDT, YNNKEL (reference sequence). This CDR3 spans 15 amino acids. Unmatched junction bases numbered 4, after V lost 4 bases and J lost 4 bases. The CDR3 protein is CASSLSGRDADTQYF. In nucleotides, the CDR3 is TGTGCCAGCAGCCTTAGCGGGAGGGACGCAGATACGCAGTATTTT.

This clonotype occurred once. DNA for the CDR3: TGTGCCAGCAACACAGGGGTGGACGGAAGGCAGTTCTTC. Translation gives CASNTGVDGRQFF. The rearrangement uses TRBV19 and TRBJ2-1; 7 bases match TRBD1. The CDR3 contains 13 residues. The germline V gene encodes CDR1 LNHDA and CDR2 SQIVND (reference sequence). Trimming took 9 bases from V and 12 from J; bases not matched to a gene: 14.

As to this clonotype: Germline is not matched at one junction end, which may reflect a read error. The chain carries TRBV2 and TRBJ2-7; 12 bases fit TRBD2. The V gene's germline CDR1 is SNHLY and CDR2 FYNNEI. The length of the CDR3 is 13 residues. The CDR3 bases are TGTGCCACGAAGACTAGCGGGGGCTACGAGCAGTGCTTC. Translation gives CATKTSGGYEQCF.

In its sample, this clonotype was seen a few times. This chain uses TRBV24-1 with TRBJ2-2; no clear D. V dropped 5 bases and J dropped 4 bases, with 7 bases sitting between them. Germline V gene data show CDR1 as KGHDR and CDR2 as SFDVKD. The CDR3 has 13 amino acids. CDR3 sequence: CATSADPTGELFF. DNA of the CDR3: TGTGCCACCAGTGCGGACCCCACCGGGGAGCTGTTTTTT.

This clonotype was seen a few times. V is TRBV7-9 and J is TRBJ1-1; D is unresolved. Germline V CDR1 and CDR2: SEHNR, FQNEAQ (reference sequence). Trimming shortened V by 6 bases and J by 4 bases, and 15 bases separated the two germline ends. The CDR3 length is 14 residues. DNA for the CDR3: TGTGCCAGCAGTACCACTGGGGAGGGCACTGAAGCTTTCTTT. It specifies CASSTTGEGTEAFF.

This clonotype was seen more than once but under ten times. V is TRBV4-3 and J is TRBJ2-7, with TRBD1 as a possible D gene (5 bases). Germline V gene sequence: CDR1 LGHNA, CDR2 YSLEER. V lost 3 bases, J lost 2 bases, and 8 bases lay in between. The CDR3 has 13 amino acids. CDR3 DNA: TGCGCCAGCAGCCAGGACACCACCTACGAGCAGTACTTC. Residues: CASSQDTTYEQYF.

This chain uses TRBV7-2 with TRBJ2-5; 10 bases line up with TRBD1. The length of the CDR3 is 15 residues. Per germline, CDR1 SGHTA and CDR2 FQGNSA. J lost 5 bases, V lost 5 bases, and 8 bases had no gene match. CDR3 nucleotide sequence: TGTGCCAGCAGCACCCCGACAGGGGGCGGGGAGACCCAGTACTTC. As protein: CASSTPTGGGETQYF.

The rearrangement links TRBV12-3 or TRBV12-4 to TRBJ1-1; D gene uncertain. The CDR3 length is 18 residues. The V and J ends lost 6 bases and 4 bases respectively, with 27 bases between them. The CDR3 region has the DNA TGTGCCAGCAGCCTGCAGACTAGCGGGAGTTTCTTTGTCACTGAAGCTTTCTTT. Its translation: CASSLQTSGSFFVTEAFF.

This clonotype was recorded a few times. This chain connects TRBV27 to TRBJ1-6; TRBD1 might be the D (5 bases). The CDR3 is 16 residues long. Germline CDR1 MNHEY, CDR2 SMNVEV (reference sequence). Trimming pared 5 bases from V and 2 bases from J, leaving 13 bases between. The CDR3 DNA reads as TGTGCCAGCAGTCTCAAGGGGCGCACCTATAATTCACCCCTCCACTTT. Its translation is CASSLKGRTYNSPLHF.

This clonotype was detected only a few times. The CDR3 DNA is TGCAGTGCTGCCGACAGGGAAAGTATCTCTCAGTTCTTC. It translates to CSAADRESISQFF. J is TRBJ2-1 and V is TRBV20-1, with 7 bases matching TRBD1. CDR1 DFQATT and CDR2 SNEGSKA come from the germline V gene (reference sequence). J was trimmed by 13 bases and V by 5 bases; bases with no gene match: 14. The CDR3 extends over 13 amino acids.

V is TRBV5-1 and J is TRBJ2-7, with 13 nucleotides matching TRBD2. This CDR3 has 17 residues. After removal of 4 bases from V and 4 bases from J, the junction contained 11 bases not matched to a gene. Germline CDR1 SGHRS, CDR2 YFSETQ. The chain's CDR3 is CASSVWTSGSHLYEQYF. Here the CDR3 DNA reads TGCGCCAGCAGCGTATGGACTAGCGGGAGCCATCTTTACGAGCAGTACTTC.

The chain's CDR3 is CASSPPRIRGYEQYF. The CDR3 bases are TGTGCCAGCTCACCACCCCGAATTAGAGGGTACGAGCAGTACTTC. The V and J genes are TRBV18 and TRBJ2-7; tentative D call: TRBD2 (5 bases). V lost 0 bases and J 4 bases, leaving 13 bases between the germline ends. From germline, CDR1 is KGHSH and CDR2 LQKENI. The CDR3 has 15 residues.

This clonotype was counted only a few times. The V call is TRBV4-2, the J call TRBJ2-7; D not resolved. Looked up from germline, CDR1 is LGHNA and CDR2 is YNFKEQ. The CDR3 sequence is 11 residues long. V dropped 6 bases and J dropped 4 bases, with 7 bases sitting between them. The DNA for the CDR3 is TGTGCCAGCAGGGGTGAATACGAGCAGTACTTC. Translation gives CASRGEYEQYF.

CDR3 sequence (DNA): TGCAGTGCTTCCTCCGGACTGGAAGTGGGCTACACCTTC. The encoded protein is CSASSGLEVGYTF. V is TRBV20-1 and J is TRBJ1-2; D call uncertain. The CDR3 length is 13 residues. V lost 5 bases and J 8 bases, leaving 18 bases between the germline ends. CDR1 DFQATT and CDR2 SNEGSKA come from the germline V gene (reference sequence).

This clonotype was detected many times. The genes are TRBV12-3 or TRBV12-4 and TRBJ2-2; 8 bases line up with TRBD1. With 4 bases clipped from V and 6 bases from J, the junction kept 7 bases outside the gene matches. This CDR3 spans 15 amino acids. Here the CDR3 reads CASSSQGALAGELFF. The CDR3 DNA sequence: TGTGCCAGCAGTTCCCAGGGGGCGTTGGCCGGGGAGCTGTTTTTT.

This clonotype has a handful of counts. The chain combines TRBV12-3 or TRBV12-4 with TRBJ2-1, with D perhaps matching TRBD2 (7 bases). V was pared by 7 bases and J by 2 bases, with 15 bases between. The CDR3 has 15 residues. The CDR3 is CASTRGREPYNEQFF. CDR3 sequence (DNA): TGTGCCAGCACCCGGGGGCGGGAGCCCTACAATGAGCAGTTCTTC.

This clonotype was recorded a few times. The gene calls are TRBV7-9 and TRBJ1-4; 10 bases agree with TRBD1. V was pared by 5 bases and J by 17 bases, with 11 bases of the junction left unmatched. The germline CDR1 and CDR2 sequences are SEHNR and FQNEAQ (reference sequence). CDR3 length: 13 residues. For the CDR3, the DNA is TGTGCCAGCAGCCAACGAGGGACAGGGGTCCGATTTTTT. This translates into CASSQRGTGVRFF.

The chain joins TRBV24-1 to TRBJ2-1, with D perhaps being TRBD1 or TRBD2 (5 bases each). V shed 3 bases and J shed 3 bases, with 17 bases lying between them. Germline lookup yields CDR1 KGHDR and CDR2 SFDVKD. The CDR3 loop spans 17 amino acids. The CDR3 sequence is CATSDLPRGADYNEQFF. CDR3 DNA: TGTGCCACCAGTGATCTCCCACGAGGGGCAGACTACAATGAGCAGTTCTTC.

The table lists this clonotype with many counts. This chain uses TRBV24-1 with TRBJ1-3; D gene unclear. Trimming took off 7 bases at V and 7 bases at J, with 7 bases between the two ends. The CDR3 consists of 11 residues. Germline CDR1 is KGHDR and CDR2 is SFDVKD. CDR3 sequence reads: CATSSMNTIYF. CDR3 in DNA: TGTGCCACCAGCAGTATGAACACCATATATTTT.

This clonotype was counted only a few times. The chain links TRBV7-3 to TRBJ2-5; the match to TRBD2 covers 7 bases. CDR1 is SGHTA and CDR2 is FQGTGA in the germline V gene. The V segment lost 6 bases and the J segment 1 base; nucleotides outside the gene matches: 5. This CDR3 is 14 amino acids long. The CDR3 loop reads CASRQLAPQETQYF. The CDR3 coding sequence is TGTGCCAGCAGACAACTAGCGCCCCAAGAGACCCAGTACTTC.

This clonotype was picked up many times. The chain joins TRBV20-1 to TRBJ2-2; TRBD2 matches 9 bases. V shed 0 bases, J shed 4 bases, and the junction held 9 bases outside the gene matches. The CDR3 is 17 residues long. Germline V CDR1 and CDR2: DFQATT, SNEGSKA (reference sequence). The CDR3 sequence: CSARDQGLAGVTGELFF. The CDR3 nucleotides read TGCAGTGCTAGAGATCAGGGATTAGCGGGAGTCACCGGGGAGCTGTTTTTT.

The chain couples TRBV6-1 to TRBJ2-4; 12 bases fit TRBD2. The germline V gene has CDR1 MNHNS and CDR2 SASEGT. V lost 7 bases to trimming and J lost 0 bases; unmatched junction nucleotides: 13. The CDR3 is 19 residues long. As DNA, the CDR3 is TGTGCCAGCATTATTTTTACTAGCGGGGGGCTCCTAGCCAAAAACATTCAGTACTTC. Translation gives CASIIFTSGGLLAKNIQYF.

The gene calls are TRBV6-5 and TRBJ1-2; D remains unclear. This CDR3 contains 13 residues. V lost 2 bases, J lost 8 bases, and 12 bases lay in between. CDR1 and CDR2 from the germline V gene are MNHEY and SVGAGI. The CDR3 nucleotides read TGTGCCAGCAGTTACGCGGCGGACGGGGGCTACACCTTC. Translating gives CASSYAADGGYTF.

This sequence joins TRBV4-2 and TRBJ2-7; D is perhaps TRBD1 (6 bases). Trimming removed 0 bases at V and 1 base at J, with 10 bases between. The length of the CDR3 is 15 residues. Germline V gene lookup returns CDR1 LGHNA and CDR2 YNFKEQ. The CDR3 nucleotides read TGTGCCAGCAGCCAAGAAGCGGACAGTTCCTACGAGCAGTACTTC. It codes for CASSQEADSSYEQYF.

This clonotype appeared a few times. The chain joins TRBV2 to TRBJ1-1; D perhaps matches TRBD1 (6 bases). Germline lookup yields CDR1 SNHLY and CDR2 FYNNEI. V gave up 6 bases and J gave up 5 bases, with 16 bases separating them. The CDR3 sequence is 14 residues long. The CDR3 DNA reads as TGTGCCAGCAGGGGTACAGGGACCAGTACTGAAGCTTTCTTT. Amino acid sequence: CASRGTGTSTEAFF.